One and the same sample provided the 5 T cell receptor beta chains below, sequenced in a study of human T cells and chemical hapten exposure. Time point given: patch test 2, 6 weeks after DPC sensitization. Indicated treatment: therapeutic diphenylcyclopropenone sensitization with weekly scalp DPC. Using its own MiXCR run on the RACE reads, TCRdb lists one record per CDR3 protein. The sample has under 450,000 distinct CDR3 sequences, about 6% seen once. Sequences were derived from whole blood, sampled in connection with sensitization to the hapten diphenylcyclopropenone (DPC). The receptors come from a woman between 18 and 30 years old with alopecia areata. Some clones in this sample may be carry-over from other donors' samples.

V gene TRBV10-3 combines with J gene TRBJ1-5; TRBD1 matches at 7 bases. The CDR3 extends over 14 amino acids. V lost 5 bases and J lost 7; bases outside the gene matches: 8. The germline gives CDR1 ENHRY, CDR2 SYGVKD. As DNA, the CDR3 is TGTGCCATCAGTACGCAGACAGGGAACCAGCCCCAGCATTTT. Amino acid sequence: CAISTQTGNQPQHF.

This clonotype was detected a few times. The chain has TRBV24-1 and TRBJ2-3; tentatively, D is TRBD1 (6 bases). Per germline, CDR1 KGHDR and CDR2 SFDVKD. Trimming pared 7 bases from V and 2 bases from J, leaving 15 bases between. This CDR3 region has 15 residues. The CDR3 sequence is CATRGAGANTDTQYF. In DNA form, the CDR3 reads TGTGCCACCAGGGGTGCAGGGGCCAACACAGATACGCAGTATTTT.

This clonotype was picked up a small number of times. The genes are TRBV7-8 and TRBJ2-5, with 10 bases that match TRBD2. The CDR3 totals 16 residues. Germline assignment: CDR1 SGHVS and CDR2 FQNEAQ. Germline trimming cut 5 bases from V and 0 bases from J; bases unmatched to any gene: 6. CDR3: CASSRSTSGYQETQYF. The CDR3 DNA reads as TGTGCCAGCAGCCGGTCGACTAGCGGGTACCAAGAGACCCAGTACTTC.

The rearrangement joins TRBV12-3 or TRBV12-4 to TRBJ1-4; 10 nucleotides align to TRBD1. CDR3 length equals 14 residues. With V trimmed by 5 bases and J by 10 bases, 7 bases remained unmatched. For the CDR3, the DNA is TGTGCCAGCAGTCGACAGGGGGCGTCTGGAAAACTGTTTTTT. The encoded protein is CASSRQGASGKLFF.

The rearrangement joins TRBV28 to TRBJ2-1, with D unresolved. The V end lost 5 bases, the J end lost 0 bases, and 11 bases lay between the germline ends. The CDR3 has 15 amino acids. CDR1 MDHEN and CDR2 SYDVKM come from the germline V gene. The CDR3 nucleotides are TGTGCCAGCAGTCCCGTGACGAACTCCTACAATGAGCAGTTCTTC. The encoded protein is CASSPVTNSYNEQFF.